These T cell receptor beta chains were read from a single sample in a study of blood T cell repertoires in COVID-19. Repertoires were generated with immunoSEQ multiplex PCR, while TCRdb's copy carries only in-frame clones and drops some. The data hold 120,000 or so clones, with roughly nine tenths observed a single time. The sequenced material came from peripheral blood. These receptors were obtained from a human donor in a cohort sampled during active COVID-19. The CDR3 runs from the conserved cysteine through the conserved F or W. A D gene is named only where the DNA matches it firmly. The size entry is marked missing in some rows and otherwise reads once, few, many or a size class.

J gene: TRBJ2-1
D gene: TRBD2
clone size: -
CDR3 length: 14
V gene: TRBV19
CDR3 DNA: TGTGCCAGTAGGACTAGCGGGGGCAACAATGAGCAGTTCTTC
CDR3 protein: CASRTSGGNNEQFF

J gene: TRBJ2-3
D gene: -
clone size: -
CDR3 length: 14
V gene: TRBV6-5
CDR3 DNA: TGTGCCAGCAGAGCCGCGGGGTACACAGATACGCAGTATTTT
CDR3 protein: CASRAAGYTDTQYF

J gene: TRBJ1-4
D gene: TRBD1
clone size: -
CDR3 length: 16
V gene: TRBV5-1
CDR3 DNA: TGCGCCAGCAGCCCCGCGGGACAGCCAACTAATGAAAAACTGTTTTTT
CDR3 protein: CASSPAGQPTNEKLFF

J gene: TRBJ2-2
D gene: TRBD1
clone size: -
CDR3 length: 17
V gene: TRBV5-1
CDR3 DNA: TGCGCCAGCAGCTTGGCCGGAAACAGGGGGCCCACCGGGGAGCTGTTTTTT
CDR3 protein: CASSLAGNRGPTGELFF

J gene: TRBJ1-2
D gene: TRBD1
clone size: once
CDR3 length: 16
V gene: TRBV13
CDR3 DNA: TGTGCCAGCAGCACTGGACAGGGACCCACTAACTATGGCTACACCTTC
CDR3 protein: CASSTGQGPTNYGYTF

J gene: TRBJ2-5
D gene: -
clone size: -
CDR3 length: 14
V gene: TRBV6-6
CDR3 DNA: TGTGCCAGCAGAAACCCCGAGTTTTGGGAGACCCAGTACTTC
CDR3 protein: CASRNPEFWETQYF

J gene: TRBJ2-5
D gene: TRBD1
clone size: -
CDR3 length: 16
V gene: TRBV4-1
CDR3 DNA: TGCGCCAGCAGCCAGGCCGGGACAGGGGGTATTGGGACCCAGTACTTC
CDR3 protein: CASSQAGTGGIGTQYF

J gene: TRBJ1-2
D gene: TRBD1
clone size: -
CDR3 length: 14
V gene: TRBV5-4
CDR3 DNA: TGTGCCAGCAGCCGGACAGGGGTTGCCTATGGCTACACCTTC
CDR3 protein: CASSRTGVAYGYTF

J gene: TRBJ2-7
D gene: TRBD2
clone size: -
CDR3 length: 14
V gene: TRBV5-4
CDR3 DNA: TGTGCCAGCAGCTTGGGAGGCGGGAGGGCCTCCCTTAGCTTC
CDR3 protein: CASSLGGGRASLSF

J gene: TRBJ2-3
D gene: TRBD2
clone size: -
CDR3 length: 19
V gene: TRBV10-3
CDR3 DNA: TGTGCCATCAGTGAGTCGGGTCTGGTGACTAGCGGCAGCACAGATACGCAGTATTTT
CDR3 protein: CAISESGLVTSGSTDTQYF

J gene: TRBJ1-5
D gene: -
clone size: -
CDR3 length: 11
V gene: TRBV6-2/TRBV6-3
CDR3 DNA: TGTGCCAGCAGTTATCAGGGCTACCAGCATTTT
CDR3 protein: CASSYQGYQHF

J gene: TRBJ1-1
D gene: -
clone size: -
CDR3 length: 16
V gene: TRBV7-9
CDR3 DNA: TGTGCCAGCAGCTTGGAGTATAGTTCCAAGAACACTGAAGCTTTCTTT
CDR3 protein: CASSLEYSSKNTEAFF

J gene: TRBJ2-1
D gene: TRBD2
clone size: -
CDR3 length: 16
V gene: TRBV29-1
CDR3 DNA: TGCAGCGTCCCCGGACTAGCGGGAGGCTCCTACAATGAGCAGTTCTTC
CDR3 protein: CSVPGLAGGSYNEQFF

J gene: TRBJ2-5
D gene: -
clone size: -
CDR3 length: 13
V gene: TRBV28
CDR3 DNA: TGTGCCAGCAGTTTATCTTACCAAGAGACCCAGTACTTC
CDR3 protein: CASSLSYQETQYF

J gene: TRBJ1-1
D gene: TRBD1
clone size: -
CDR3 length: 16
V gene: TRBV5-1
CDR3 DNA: TGCGCCAGCAGCACGGGACAGGTAACCTTCCACACTGAAGCTTTCTTT
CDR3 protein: CASSTGQVTFHTEAFF

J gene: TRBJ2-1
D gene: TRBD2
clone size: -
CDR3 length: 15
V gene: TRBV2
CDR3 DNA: TGTGCCAGCAGTGAAGATAGCGGGGCTTACAATGAGCAGTTCTTC
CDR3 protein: CASSEDSGAYNEQFF

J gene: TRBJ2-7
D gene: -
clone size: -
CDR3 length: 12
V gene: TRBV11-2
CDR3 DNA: TGTGCCAGCAGCTTATTTGGGCCCGAGCAGTACTTC
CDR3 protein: CASSLFGPEQYF

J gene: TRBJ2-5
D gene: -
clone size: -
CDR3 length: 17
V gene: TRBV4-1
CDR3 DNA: TGCGCCAGCAGCCAAGCGACTCTGGCAGCCGGGCAAGAGACCCAGTACTTC
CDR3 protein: CASSQATLAAGQETQYF

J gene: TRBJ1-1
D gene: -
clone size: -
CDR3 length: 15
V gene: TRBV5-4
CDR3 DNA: TGTGCCAGCAGTCCCGGCAGGGTGGGGAACACTGAAGCTTTCTTT
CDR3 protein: CASSPGRVGNTEAFF

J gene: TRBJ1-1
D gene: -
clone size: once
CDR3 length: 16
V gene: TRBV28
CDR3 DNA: TGTGCCAGCAGTACCACAGTCTCGGGGGAGAACACTGAAGCTTTCTTT
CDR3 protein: CASSTTVSGENTEAFF

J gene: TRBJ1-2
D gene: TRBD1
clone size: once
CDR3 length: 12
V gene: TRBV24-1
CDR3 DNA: TGTGCCAACCAGGGACAGACTACCCCTCTCGCCTTC
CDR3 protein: CANQGQTTPLAF

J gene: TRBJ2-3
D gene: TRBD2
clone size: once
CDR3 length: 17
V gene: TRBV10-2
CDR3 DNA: TGCGCCAGCAGTGAGTCCCGACTAGCGGGAGTACCAGATACGCAGTATTTT
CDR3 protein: CASSESRLAGVPDTQYF

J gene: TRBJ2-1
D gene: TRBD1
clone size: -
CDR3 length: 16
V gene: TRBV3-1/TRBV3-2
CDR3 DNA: TGTGCCAGCAGCCTAGCCGGGACAGGGCTCTACAATGAGCAGTTCTTC
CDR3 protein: CASSLAGTGLYNEQFF

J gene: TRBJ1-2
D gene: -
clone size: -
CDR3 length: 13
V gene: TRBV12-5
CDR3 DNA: TGTGCTAGTGGCAACCCCCCCCCACAGGACTACACCTTC
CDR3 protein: CASGNPPPQDYTF

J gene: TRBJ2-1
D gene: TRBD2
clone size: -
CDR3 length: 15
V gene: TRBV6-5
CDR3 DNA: TGTGCCAGCAGGCTGACTAGCGGGGTCTACAATGAGCAGTTCTTC
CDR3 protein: CASRLTSGVYNEQFF

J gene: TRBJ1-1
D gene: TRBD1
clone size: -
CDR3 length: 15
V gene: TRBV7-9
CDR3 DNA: TGTGCCAGCAGCTCCCGACAGGGTATGAACACTGAAGCTTTCTTT
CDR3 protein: CASSSRQGMNTEAFF

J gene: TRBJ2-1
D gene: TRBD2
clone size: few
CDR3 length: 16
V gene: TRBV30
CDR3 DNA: TGTGCCTGGAGCCGGAGCCCTAGCGGGGTAAACAATGAGCAGTTCTTC
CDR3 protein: CAWSRSPSGVNNEQFF

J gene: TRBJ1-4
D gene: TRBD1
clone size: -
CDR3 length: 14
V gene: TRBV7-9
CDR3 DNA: TGTGCCAGCAGCTTAGGGACAGGGGATGAAAAACTGTTTTTT
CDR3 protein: CASSLGTGDEKLFF

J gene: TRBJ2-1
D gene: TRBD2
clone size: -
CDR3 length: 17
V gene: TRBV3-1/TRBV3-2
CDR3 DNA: TGTGCCAGCAGCACCCGGAACGGGACTAGCGGCGTCAATGAGCAGTTCTTC
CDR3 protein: CASSTRNGTSGVNEQFF

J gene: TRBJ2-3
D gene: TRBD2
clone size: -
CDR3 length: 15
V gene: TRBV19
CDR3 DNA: TGTGCCAGTAGTAGGACTAGCGGTACTTCGGATACGCAGTATTTT
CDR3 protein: CASSRTSGTSDTQYF

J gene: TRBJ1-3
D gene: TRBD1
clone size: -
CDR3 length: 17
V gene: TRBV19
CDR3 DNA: TGTGCCAGTAGTAGCGTGATCGGACAGGGGCACGGAAACACCATATATTTT
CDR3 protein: CASSSVIGQGHGNTIYF

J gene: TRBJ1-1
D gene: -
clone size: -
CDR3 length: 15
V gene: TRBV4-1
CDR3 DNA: TGCGCCAGCAGCCAGTCCGGACAGCTCAACACTGAAGCTTTCTTT
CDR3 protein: CASSQSGQLNTEAFF

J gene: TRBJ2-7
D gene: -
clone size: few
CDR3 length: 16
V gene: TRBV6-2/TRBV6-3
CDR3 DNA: TGTGCCAGCAGTTACCCCAACAGGGGAGGCCCCTACGAGCAGTACTTC
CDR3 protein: CASSYPNRGGPYEQYF

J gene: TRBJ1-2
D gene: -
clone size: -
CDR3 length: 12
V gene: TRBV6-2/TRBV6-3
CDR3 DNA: TGTGCCAGCAGTTATCGCGGTTATGGCTACACCTTC
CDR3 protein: CASSYRGYGYTF

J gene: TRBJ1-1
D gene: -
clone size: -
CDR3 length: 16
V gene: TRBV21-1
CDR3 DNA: TGTGCCAGCAGCAACCCTCCGACAGGAGCGAACACTGAAGCTTTCTTT
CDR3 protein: CASSNPPTGANTEAFF

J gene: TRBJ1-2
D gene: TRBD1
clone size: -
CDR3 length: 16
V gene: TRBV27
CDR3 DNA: TGTGCCAGCAGTTCCCGGACAGGGGCAAACCCCTATGGCTACACCTTC
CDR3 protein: CASSSRTGANPYGYTF

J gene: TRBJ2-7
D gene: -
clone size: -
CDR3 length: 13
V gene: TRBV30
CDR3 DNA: TGTGCCTGGAGTGTAGCGGGTCCCTACGAGCAGTACTTC
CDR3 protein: CAWSVAGPYEQYF

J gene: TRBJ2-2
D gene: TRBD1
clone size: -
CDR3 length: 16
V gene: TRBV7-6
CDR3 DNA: TGTGCCAGCAGCTTGCAGACAGGGTCCAACACCGGGGAGCTGTTTTTT
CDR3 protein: CASSLQTGSNTGELFF

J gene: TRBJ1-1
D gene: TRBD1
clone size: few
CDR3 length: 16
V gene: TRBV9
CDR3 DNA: TGTGCCAGCAGCTCAGGAGCCACAGGGGGGAGCACTGAAGCTTTCTTT
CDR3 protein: CASSSGATGGSTEAFF

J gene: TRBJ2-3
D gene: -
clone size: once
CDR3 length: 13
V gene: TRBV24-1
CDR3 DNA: TGTGCCACCAGTAGGCAGGGCACAGATACGCAGTATTTT
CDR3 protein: CATSRQGTDTQYF

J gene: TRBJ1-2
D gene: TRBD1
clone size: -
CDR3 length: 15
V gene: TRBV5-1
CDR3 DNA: TGCGCCAGCAGCTCGACAGGGGGCGTTAACTATGGCTACACCTTC
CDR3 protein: CASSSTGGVNYGYTF

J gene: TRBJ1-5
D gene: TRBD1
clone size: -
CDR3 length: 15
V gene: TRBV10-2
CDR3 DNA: TGCGCCAGCAGCGAAATACAGGGGAGCAATCAGCCCCAGCATTTT
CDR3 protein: CASSEIQGSNQPQHF

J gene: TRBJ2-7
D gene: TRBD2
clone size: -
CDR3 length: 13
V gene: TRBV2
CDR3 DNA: TGTGCCAGCCTAAAACTAGCGGGACCCGAGCAGTACTTC
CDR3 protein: CASLKLAGPEQYF

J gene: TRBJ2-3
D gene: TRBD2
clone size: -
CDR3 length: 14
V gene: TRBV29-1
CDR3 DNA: TGCAGCGTTGATTTAGCGGGGGGTCTGAATACGCAGTATTTT
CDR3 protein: CSVDLAGGLNTQYF

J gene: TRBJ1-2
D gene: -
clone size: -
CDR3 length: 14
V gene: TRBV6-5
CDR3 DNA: TGTGCCAGCAGTTACCGTCAAGGGGCCTATGGCTACACCTTC
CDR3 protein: CASSYRQGAYGYTF

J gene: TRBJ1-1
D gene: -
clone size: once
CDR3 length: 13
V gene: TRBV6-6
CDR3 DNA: TGTGCCAGCAACGGACAAGTCCGCACTGAAGCTTTCTTT
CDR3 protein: CASNGQVRTEAFF

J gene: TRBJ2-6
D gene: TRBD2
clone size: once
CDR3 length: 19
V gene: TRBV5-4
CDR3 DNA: TGTGCCAGCAGCTTGTTTAGGCAGCGGGGCGAGGTTGGGGCCAACGTCCTGACTTTC
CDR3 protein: CASSLFRQRGEVGANVLTF

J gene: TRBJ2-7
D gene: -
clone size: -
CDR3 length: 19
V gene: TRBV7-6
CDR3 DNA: TGTGCCAGCAGCTTTGCCTCACCTTTACAGGGAATTCGCACCTACGAGCAGTACTTC
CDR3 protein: CASSFASPLQGIRTYEQYF

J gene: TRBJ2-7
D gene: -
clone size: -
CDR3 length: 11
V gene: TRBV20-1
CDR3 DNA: TGCAGTGCTAGCAATGCGTACGAGCAGTACTTC
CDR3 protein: CSASNAYEQYF

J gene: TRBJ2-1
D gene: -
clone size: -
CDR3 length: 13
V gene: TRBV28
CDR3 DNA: TGTGCCAGCAGTTTACCTCCAGGGCATGAGCAGTTCTTC
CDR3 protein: CASSLPPGHEQFF

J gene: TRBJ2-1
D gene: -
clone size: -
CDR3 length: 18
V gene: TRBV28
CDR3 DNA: TGTGCCAGCAGTTTATCATCCGGGCTTGGGAGTTTGGACAATGAGCAGTTCTTC
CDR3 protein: CASSLSSGLGSLDNEQFF

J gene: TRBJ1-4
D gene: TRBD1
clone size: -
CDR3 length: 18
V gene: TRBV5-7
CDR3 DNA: TGTGCCAGCAGCCCCGGGACAGGTCCGCGATCAACTAATGAAAAACTGTTTTTT
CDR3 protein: CASSPGTGPRSTNEKLFF

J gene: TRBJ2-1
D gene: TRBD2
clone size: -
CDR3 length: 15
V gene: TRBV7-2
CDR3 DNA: TGTGCCAGCACCCCTAGCGGGGGGCCGTACAATGAGCAGTTCTTC
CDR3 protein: CASTPSGGPYNEQFF

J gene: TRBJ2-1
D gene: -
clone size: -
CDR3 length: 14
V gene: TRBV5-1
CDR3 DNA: TGCGCCAGCAGCCTCTACACTAGCTACAATGAGCAGTTCTTC
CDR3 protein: CASSLYTSYNEQFF

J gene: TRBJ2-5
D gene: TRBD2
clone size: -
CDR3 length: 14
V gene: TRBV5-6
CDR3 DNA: TGTGCCAGCAGCTTGGCTCTAGCGGGGGACACCCAGTACTTC
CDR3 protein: CASSLALAGDTQYF

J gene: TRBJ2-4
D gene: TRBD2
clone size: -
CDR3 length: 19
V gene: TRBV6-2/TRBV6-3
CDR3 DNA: TGTGCCAGCAGTTACGGTGGTAGCGGGAGCTCCGCGGCCAAAAACATTCAGTACTTC
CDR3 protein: CASSYGGSGSSAAKNIQYF

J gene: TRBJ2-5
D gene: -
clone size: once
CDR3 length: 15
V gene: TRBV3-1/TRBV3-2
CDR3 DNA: TGTGCCAGCAGCCAAGGGCGACTAGTAGTGGAGACCCAGTACTTC
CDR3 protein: CASSQGRLVVETQYF

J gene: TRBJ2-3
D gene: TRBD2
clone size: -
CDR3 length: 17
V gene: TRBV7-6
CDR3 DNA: TGTGCCAGCAGCTTACTAGGACTAGCGGGTCCCACAGATACGCAGTATTTT
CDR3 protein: CASSLLGLAGPTDTQYF

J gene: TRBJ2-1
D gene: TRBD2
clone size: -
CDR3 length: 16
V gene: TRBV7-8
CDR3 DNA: TGTGCCAGCAGCACTACTAGCGGGAGCTCCTACAATGAGCAGTTCTTC
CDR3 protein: CASSTTSGSSYNEQFF

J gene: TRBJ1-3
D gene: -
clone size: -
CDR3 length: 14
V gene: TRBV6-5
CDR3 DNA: TGTGCCAGCAGTAGGACGGGAACTGGAAACACCATATATTTT
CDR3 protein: CASSRTGTGNTIYF